Described below is a single T cell receptor (beta chain) sequence and its context. This specimen belongs to a study of T cell changes during pregnancy in multiple sclerosis. Germline values: CDR1 MDHEN, CDR2 SYDVKM. The ends were cut back, 4 bases at V and 8 bases at J, with 9 bases in the middle. The CDR3 runs 11 residues. Repertoires were generated with immunoSEQ multiplex PCR, while TCRdb's copy carries only in-frame clones and drops some. Of about 49,000 clones listed, around 94% were seen once; the top ten hold around 5.5%. The receptor's source is a female donor with multiple sclerosis, enrolled in a pregnancy study. The chain couples TRBV28 to TRBJ2-7, with D perhaps TRBD2 (6 bases). Sequenced here: CD8+ T cells from peripheral blood mononuclear cells, sampled before pregnancy. The CDR3 loop is CASSWGGKQYF. CDR3 in DNA: TGTGCCAGCAGTTGGGGCGGGAAGCAGTACTTC.